What follows are 25 T cell receptor beta chains derived from one specimen sequenced in a study of blood T cells in healthy people across ages. Next came a second PCR, run for about 6 to 12 cycles, which used a sample-barcoded 5' primer along with a J-beta primer mix. TCRdb passed the 5' RACE reads through MiXCR, listing each CDR3 protein once. Seen here are around 650,000 distinct CDR3 sequences, about 43% observed once, and the top ten hold about 32%. Sequenced input: blood. The receptors stem from a man older than 75 in good health.

As to this clonotype: A much larger clone differs from this one at a single base, so this may be a read error. The chain recombines TRBV3-1 with TRBJ2-7; D not certain. This CDR3 has 13 amino acids. CDR1 is LGHDT, CDR2 YNNKEL, per germline (reference sequence). The V and J ends lost 1 base and 7 bases respectively, with 11 bases between them. CDR3 region: CASSQGGKDEQYF. The CDR3 bases are TGTGCCAGCAGCCAAGGCGGAAAAGATGAGCAGTACTTC.

This sequence joins TRBV29-1 and TRBJ2-7, with D perhaps matching TRBD1 (7 bases). The germline V gene encodes CDR1 SQVTM and CDR2 ANQGSEA. V gave up 7 bases and J gave up 2 bases, with 15 bases separating them. CDR3 length equals 13 residues. CDR3 coding DNA: TGCAGCGCCACTCAGGGGGGACCCTACGAGCAGTACTTC. Protein product: CSATQGGPYEQYF.

The V call is TRBV4-1, the J call TRBJ2-1; D remains ambiguous. The germline V gene encodes CDR1 MGHRA and CDR2 YSYEKL. Trimming pared 0 bases from V and 9 bases from J, leaving 12 bases between. The CDR3 length is 14 residues. Written as DNA, the CDR3 is TGCGCCAGCAGCCAAGATGGCGCCCCGGGTGAGCAGTTCTTC. Protein sequence: CASSQDGAPGEQFF.

This clonotype came up once. Sequence at one end of the junction differs from germline and may be a read error. V gene TRBV11-1 combines with J gene TRBJ2-1, with 13 bases that match TRBD2. The CDR3 loop spans 14 amino acids. CDR1 is SGHAT and CDR2 is FQDESV in the germline V gene (reference sequence). The CDR3 reads CVSSLTSGRSEQFF. The CDR3 DNA follows: TGTGTCAGCAGCCTGACTAGCGGGAGGAGTGAGCAGTTCTTC.

The V gene is TRBV28, the J gene TRBJ2-1; 9 bases are shared with TRBD1. The CDR3 covers 14 residues. Germline V CDR1 and CDR2: MDHEN, SYDVKM. The V segment lost 3 bases and the J segment 13 bases; nucleotides outside the gene matches: 10. The CDR3: CASSFPKGQGDQFF. In nucleotides, the CDR3 is TGTGCCAGCAGTTTTCCCAAGGGACAGGGTGATCAGTTCTTC.

This clonotype was detected only a few times. This chain joins TRBV14 and TRBJ2-6; D ambiguous. This CDR3 is 15 amino acids long. V gave up 4 bases and J gave up 2 bases, with 9 bases separating them. From germline, CDR1 is SGHDN and CDR2 FVKESK. The CDR3 nucleotides are TGTGCCAGCAGCCCCCCTCGGGCTGGGGCCAACGTCCTGACTTTC. Amino acid sequence: CASSPPRAGANVLTF.

This clonotype came up a few times. This sequence joins TRBV12-3 or TRBV12-4 and TRBJ2-2; 9 nucleotides match TRBD2. This CDR3 spans 16 amino acids. The trim removed 5 bases at V and 5 bases at J, leaving 9 bases unmatched. The CDR3 coding sequence is TGTGCCAGCAGTGAAGGGAGCGGGAGGTTTACCGGGGAGCTGTTTTTT. The encoded protein is CASSEGSGRFTGELFF.

Many counts were recorded for this clonotype. The rearrangement uses TRBV4-3 and TRBJ2-4, with D perhaps matching TRBD1 (6 bases). Per the germline V gene, CDR1 is LGHNA and CDR2 is YSLEER. V lost 0 bases and J lost 0, with 12 bases in between. The CDR3 totals 17 residues. The CDR3 protein is CASSQDPGHPAKNIQYF. The DNA for the CDR3 is TGCGCCAGCAGCCAAGATCCGGGACATCCAGCCAAAAACATTCAGTACTTC.

The genes are TRBV20-1 and TRBJ2-5; 10 bases are a match to TRBD2. J lost 11 bases, V lost 5 bases, and 17 bases had no gene match. Germline assignment: CDR1 DFQATT and CDR2 SNEGSKA (reference sequence). The CDR3 runs 15 residues. The CDR3 sequence is CSAPFGEGLANEQYF. The CDR3 nucleotides read TGCAGTGCTCCCTTTGGGGAGGGACTAGCGAATGAGCAGTACTTC.

The chain uses TRBV10-3 and TRBJ1-6; 9 bases match TRBD1. Trimming at V came to 4 bases and at J to 10 bases, leaving 8 bases not matched to a gene. This CDR3 has 15 residues. Looked up from germline, CDR1 is ENHRY and CDR2 is SYGVKD. CDR3 bases: TGTGCCATCAGTGGGGGACAGGGAGGCGCATCACCCCTCCACTTT. Protein sequence: CAISGGQGGASPLHF.

The gene calls are TRBV7-6 and TRBJ2-5; D unresolved. The CDR3 loop spans 12 amino acids. Germline V lookup: CDR1 SGHVS, CDR2 FNYEAQ. Trimming stripped 5 bases from V and 6 bases from J, with 10 bases between. The CDR3 here is CASSPLMQTQYF. For the CDR3, the DNA is TGTGCCAGCAGCCCCTTAATGCAGACCCAGTACTTC.

The gene calls are TRBV29-1 and TRBJ2-5, with TRBD1 identical over 12 bases. The germline gives CDR1 SQVTM, CDR2 ANQGSEA. This CDR3 is built from 14 residues. The CDR3 nucleotides read TGCACGATACGGGACAGGGGGCTGGGGGAGACCCAGTACTTC. It yields the protein CTIRDRGLGETQYF.

This clonotype occurred many times. This chain links TRBV5-1 with TRBJ2-7; 15 bases agree with TRBD2. Per germline, CDR1 SGHRS and CDR2 YFSETQ. Germline trimming cut 4 bases from V and 1 base from J; bases unmatched to any gene: 6. The CDR3 length is 17 residues. CDR3 in DNA: TGCGCCAGCAGCAAGGGACTAGCGGGAGGCCTATCCTACGAGCAGTACTTC. Translating gives CASSKGLAGGLSYEQYF.

V and J are TRBV25-1 and TRBJ2-7, with 9 bases identical to TRBD2. This CDR3 is 14 amino acids long. With 4 bases clipped from V and 4 bases from J, the junction kept 5 bases outside the gene matches. Per germline, CDR1 MGHDK and CDR2 SYGVNS. CDR3 sequence (DNA): TGTGCCAGCAGTGTAGGCGGGGGGGTTTACGAGCAGTACTTC. Amino acids: CASSVGGGVYEQYF.

This clonotype showed up many times. The rearrangement links TRBV7-2 to TRBJ2-6; D remains ambiguous. V was trimmed by 1 base and J by 2 bases, leaving 12 bases between them. This CDR3 spans 17 amino acids. The germline V gene encodes CDR1 SGHTA and CDR2 FQGNSA. The CDR3 DNA reads as TGTGCCAGCAGCTTAGGCTTTGGGGTCGCTGGGGCCAACGTCCTGACTTTC. Translation gives CASSLGFGVAGANVLTF.

The J gene is TRBJ2-1, the V gene TRBV19; 8 bases are a match to TRBD2. Trimming took 6 bases from V and 0 from J; bases not matched to a gene: 7. Germline CDR1 is LNHDA and CDR2 is SQIVND (reference sequence). The CDR3 loop spans 16 amino acids. The CDR3 sequence: CASSAISGSSYNEQFF. For the CDR3, the DNA is TGTGCCAGTAGCGCCATCAGCGGGAGCTCCTACAATGAGCAGTTCTTC.

Many counts were recorded for this clonotype. V is TRBV5-1 and J is TRBJ1-2; possibly TRBD1 for D (5 bases). Germline V gene sequence: CDR1 SGHRS, CDR2 YFSETQ. The CDR3 sequence is 14 residues long. Trimming removed 0 bases from V and 2 bases from J, with 8 bases in between. CDR3 in DNA: TGCGCCAGCAGCTTGGGACAGTCCAACTATGGCTACACCTTC. Translated, it gives CASSLGQSNYGYTF.

The J gene is TRBJ2-7, the V gene TRBV20-1, with 13 bases aligning to TRBD2. V was pared by 0 bases and J by 2 bases, with 13 bases of the junction left unmatched. This CDR3 is built from 19 residues. In germline, CDR1 is DFQATT, CDR2 SNEGSKA (reference sequence). The CDR3 DNA is TGCAGTGCTAGAGATTCCAGCCAGCAGACTAGCGGGGGGACCTACGAGCAGTACTTC. Protein: CSARDSSQQTSGGTYEQYF.

The chain combines TRBV9 with TRBJ1-1; tentative D call: TRBD1 (6 bases). There are 13 residues in the CDR3. Trimming pared 1 base from V and 3 bases from J, leaving 7 bases between. Germline lookup yields CDR1 SGDLS and CDR2 YYNGEE. DNA of the CDR3: TGTGCCAGCAGCGTAAGGGGGGACACTGAAGCTTTCTTT. Translated: CASSVRGDTEAFF.

In its sample, this clonotype was seen a few times. The V gene is TRBV29-1, the J gene TRBJ2-4, with unresolved D. The CDR3 length is 12 residues. The germline gives CDR1 SQVTM, CDR2 ANQGSEA. With 2 bases removed from V and 3 bases from J, the gap between germline ends came to 5 bases. CDR3 protein: CSVEQLKNIQYF. Here the CDR3 DNA reads TGCAGCGTTGAACAGCTCAAAAACATTCAGTACTTC. Full variable domain (missing parts from reference TRBV29-1 and TRBJ2-4): SAVISQKPSRDICQRGTSLTIQCQVDSQVTMMFWYRQQPGQSLTLIATANQGSEATYESGFVIDKFPISRPNLTFSTLTVSNMSPEDSSIYLCSVEQLKNIQYFGAGTRLSVL.

This clonotype has a handful of counts. The chain couples TRBV21-1 to TRBJ2-7. TRBV21-1 is described as a pseudogene. This CDR3 spans 14 amino acids. CDR3 loop: CASSKFGSFYEQYF. The CDR3 DNA reads TGTGCCAGCAGCAAATTTGGTAGCTTCTACGAGCAGTACTTC.

This clonotype came up many times. J is TRBJ1-5 and V is TRBV5-6, with 9 bases aligning to TRBD1. The V gene end was trimmed by 4 bases and the J gene end by 9 bases; junction bases not matched to a gene: 11. The CDR3 totals 15 residues. Per germline, CDR1 SGHDT and CDR2 YYEEEE. The CDR3 DNA sequence: TGTGCCAGCAGCATGGACAGGGGCCGAGCGGGGCCCCAGCATTTT. Encoded protein: CASSMDRGRAGPQHF. The whole variable domain, filled in from reference TRBV5-6 and TRBJ1-5, reads DAGVTQSPTHLIKTRGQQVTLRCSPKSGHDTVSWYQQALGQGPQFIFQYYEEEERQRGNFPDRFSGHQFPNYSSELNVNALLLGDSALYLCASSMDRGRAGPQHFGDGTRLSIL.

This chain joins TRBV7-8 and TRBJ1-1; D not certain. Trimming left V 2 bases short and J 1 base short, with 11 bases between. This CDR3 comprises 15 residues. Looked up from germline, CDR1 is SGHVS and CDR2 is FQNEAQ. This chain's CDR3 is CASSLRSSENTEAFF. The CDR3 DNA sequence: TGTGCCAGCAGCTTACGGTCATCCGAGAACACTGAAGCTTTCTTT.

The genes are TRBV6-2 or TRBV6-3 and TRBJ2-3; D not certain. The CDR3 length is 15 residues. Germline CDR1 and CDR2: MNHEY and SVGEGT. V shed 6 bases and J shed 7 bases, with 20 bases lying between them. The DNA of the CDR3 is TGTGCCAGCAGCTCCGGGTTATCCCCTTCAAATACGCAGTATTTT. Encoded protein: CASSSGLSPSNTQYF.

In this sample, this clonotype turned up a few times. The chain employs TRBV20-1 and TRBJ2-4; 7 bases agree with TRBD1. V lost 6 bases, J lost 4 bases, and 6 bases stayed unmatched. The CDR3 length is 13 residues. Looked up from germline, CDR1 is DFQATT and CDR2 is SNEGSKA (reference sequence). The CDR3 DNA reads as TGCAGTGCCCAGGGACAGCAGAAAAACATTCAGTACTTC. Amino acid sequence: CSAQGQQKNIQYF.